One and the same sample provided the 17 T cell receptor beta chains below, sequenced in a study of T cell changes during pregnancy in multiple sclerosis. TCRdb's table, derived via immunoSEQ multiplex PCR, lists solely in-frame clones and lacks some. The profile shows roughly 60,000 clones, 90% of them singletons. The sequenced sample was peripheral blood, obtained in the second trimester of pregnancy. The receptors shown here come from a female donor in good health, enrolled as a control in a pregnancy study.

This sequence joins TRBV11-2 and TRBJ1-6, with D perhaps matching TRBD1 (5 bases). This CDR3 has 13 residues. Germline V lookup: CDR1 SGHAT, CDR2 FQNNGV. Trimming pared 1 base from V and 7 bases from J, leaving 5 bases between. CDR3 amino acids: CASSLGTNSPLHF. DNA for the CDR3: TGTGCCAGCAGCTTAGGGACAAATTCACCCCTCCACTTT.

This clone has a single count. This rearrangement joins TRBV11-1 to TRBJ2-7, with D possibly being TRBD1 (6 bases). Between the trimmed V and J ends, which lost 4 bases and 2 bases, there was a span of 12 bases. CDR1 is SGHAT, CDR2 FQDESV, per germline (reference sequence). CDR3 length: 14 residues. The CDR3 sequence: CASSSRQDAYEQYF. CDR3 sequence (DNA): TGTGCCAGCAGCTCCAGACAGGACGCCTACGAGCAGTACTTC.

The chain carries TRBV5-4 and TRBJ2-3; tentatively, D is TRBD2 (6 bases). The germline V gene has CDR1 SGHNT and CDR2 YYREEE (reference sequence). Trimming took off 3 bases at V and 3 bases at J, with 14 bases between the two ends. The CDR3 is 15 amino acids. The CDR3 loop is CASSSAGGATDTQYF. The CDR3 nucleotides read TGTGCCAGCAGCTCCGCGGGCGGGGCAACAGATACGCAGTATTTT.

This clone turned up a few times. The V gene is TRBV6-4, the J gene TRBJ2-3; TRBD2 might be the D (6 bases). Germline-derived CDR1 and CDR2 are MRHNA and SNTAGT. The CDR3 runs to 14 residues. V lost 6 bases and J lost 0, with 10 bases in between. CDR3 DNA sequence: TGTGCCAGCAGCGTCGGGACTAGCACAGATACGCAGTATTTT. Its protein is CASSVGTSTDTQYF.

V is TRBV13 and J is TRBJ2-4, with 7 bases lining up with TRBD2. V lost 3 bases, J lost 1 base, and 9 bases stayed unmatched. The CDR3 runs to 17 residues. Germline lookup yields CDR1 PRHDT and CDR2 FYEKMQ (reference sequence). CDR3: CASSFSRGGVAKNIQYF. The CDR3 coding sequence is TGTGCCAGCAGCTTCAGCCGGGGAGGGGTTGCCAAAAACATTCAGTACTTC.

The CDR3 DNA follows: TGTGCCAGCAGTTTCCCTCGGGGGGACAAGGGCTATGGCTACACCTTC. Translation gives CASSFPRGDKGYGYTF. V is TRBV21-1 and J is TRBJ1-2. TRBV21-1 is a pseudogene locus. This CDR3 spans 16 amino acids.

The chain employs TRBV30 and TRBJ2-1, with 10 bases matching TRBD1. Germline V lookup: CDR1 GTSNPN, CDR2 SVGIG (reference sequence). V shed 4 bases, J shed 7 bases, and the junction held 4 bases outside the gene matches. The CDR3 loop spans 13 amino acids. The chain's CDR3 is CAWTKGQGNEQFF. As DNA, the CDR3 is TGTGCCTGGACTAAGGGACAGGGGAATGAGCAGTTCTTC.

DNA for the CDR3: TGTGCCAGCAGCTTAGGACAGGGGGACTACACCTTC. Translation gives CASSLGQGDYTF. The V and J genes are TRBV5-4 and TRBJ1-2; 10 bases fit TRBD1. This CDR3 has 12 amino acids. With 2 bases clipped from V and 10 bases from J, the junction kept 2 bases outside the gene matches. Germline V gene sequence: CDR1 SGHNT, CDR2 YYREEE (reference sequence).

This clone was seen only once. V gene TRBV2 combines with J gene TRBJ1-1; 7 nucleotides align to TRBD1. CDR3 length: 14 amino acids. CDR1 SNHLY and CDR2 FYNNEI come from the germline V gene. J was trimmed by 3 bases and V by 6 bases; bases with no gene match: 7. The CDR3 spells CASSSQQGHTEAFF. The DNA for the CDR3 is TGTGCCAGCAGCAGTCAACAGGGGCACACTGAAGCTTTCTTT.

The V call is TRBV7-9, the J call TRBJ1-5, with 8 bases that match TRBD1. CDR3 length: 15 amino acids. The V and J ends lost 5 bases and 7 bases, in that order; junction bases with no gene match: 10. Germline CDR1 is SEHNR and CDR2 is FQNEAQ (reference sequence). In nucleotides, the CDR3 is TGTGCCAGCAGCGGTGGACAGGGTGGTTCGCAGCCCCAGCATTTT. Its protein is CASSGGQGGSQPQHF.

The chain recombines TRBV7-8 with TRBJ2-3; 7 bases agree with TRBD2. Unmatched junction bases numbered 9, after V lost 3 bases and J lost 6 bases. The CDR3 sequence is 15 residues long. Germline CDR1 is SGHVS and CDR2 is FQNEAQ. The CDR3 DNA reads TGTGCCAGCAGCTTTTCGCGGGAGAGGTGGGATACGCAGTATTTT. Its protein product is CASSFSRERWDTQYF.

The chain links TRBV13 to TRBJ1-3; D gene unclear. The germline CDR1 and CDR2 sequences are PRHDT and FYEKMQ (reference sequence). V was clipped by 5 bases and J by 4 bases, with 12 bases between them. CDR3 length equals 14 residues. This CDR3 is CASSPPPGGNTIYF. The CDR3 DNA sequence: TGTGCCAGCAGCCCCCCCCCGGGAGGAAACACCATATATTTT.

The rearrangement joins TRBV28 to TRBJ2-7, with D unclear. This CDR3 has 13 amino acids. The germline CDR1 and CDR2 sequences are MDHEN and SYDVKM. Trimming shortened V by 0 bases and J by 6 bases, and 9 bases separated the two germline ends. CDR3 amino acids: CASSLWGPGEQYF. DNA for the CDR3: TGTGCCAGCAGTTTATGGGGCCCCGGCGAGCAGTACTTC.

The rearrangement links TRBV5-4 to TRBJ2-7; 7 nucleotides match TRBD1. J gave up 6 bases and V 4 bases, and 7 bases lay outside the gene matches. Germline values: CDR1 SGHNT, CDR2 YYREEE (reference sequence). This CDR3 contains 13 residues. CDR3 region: CASSPQTGTEQYF. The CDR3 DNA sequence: TGTGCCAGCAGCCCGCAGACAGGGACCGAGCAGTACTTC. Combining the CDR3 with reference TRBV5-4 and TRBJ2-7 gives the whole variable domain ETGVTQSPTHLIKTRGQQVTLRCSSQSGHNTVSWYQQALGQGPQFIFQYYREEENGRGNFPPRFSGLQFPNYSSELNVNALELDDSALYLCASSPQTGTEQYFGPGTRLTVT.

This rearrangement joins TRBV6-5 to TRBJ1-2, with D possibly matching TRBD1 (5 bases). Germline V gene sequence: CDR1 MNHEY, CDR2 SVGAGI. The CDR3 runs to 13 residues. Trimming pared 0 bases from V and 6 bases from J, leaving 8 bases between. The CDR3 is CASSYSVGDGYTF. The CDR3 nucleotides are TGTGCCAGCAGTTACTCGGTAGGGGATGGCTACACCTTC.

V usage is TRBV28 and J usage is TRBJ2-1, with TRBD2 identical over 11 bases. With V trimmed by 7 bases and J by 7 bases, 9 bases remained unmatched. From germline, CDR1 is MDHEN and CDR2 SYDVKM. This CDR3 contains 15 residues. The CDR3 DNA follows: TGTGCCAGCAACCTAGGGGCTAGCGGGAGGAATGAGCAGTTCTTC. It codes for CASNLGASGRNEQFF.

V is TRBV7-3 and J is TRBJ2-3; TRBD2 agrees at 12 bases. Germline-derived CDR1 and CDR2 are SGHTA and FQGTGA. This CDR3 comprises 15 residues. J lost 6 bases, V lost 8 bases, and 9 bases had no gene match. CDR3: CASAPGTSGSDTQYF. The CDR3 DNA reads TGTGCCAGCGCTCCGGGGACTAGCGGGTCTGATACGCAGTATTTT.